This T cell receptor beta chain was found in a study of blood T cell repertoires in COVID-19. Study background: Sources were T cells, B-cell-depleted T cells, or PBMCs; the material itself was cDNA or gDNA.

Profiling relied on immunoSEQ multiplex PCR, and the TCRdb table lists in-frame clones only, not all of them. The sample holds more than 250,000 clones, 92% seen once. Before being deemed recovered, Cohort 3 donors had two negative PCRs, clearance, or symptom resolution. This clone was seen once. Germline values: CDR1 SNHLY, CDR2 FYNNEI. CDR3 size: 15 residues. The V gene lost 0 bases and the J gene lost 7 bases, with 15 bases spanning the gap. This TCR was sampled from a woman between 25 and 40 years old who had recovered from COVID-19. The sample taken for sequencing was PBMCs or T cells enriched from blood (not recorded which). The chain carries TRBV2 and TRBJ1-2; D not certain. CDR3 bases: TGTGCCAGCAGTGAAGCGAGGGCGCGGGGTTCTGGCTACACCTTC. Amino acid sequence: CASSEARARGSGYTF.